There are many counts of the clone carrying this T cell receptor beta chain. Its specificity is unknown. These data are taken from a study of T cells after yellow fever vaccination. The overall study: Each low-cell-number fraction was prepared by means of SMART-Seq v4 Ultra Low Input. Findings and caveats of the study: Post-booster repertoires again held most primary-vaccination clones (about 96% CD4, 80% to 90% CD8).

Making TCR cDNA involved 5'RACE template switching, which added UMIs and a universal primer site. Using its own MiXCR run on the 5' RACE reads, TCRdb lists one record per CDR3 protein. The table lists about 73,000 distinct CDR3 sequences, roughly 7.7% of them singletons. V was clipped by 0 bases and J by 3 bases, with 12 bases between them. Germline loops: CDR1 DFQATT, CDR2 SNEGSKA (reference sequence). CDR3 length: 14 amino acids. The specimen comprised CD8+ T cells sorted from PBMCs, sampled on the day of the yellow fever booster vaccination. The TCR sequence derives from a man aged 25 to 45 who received the YFV17D yellow fever vaccine. The J gene is TRBJ2-7, the V gene TRBV20-1; the D call may be TRBD1 or TRBD2 (5 bases each). The CDR3: CSARDGTGLYEQYF. For the CDR3, the DNA is TGCAGTGCTAGAGATGGAACAGGACTCTACGAGCAGTACTTC.